Sequencing of this T cell receptor (beta chain) was carried out in a study of cytomegalovirus exposure and HLA in healthy donors. In the study overall: A preliminary data release comprised roughly 80 million unique TCRs obtained from HLA-typed donors.

PCR used 60 Vbeta primers and 13 Jbeta primers. Repertoires were generated with immunoSEQ multiplex PCR, while TCRdb's copy carries only in-frame clones and drops some. The sample yields about 150,000 clones, around 80% seen once. As to this clone: Its antigen is not identified.

CDR1 is SGHDT and CDR2 is YYEEEE in the germline V gene. Trimming took 3 bases from V and 5 from J; bases not matched to a gene: 6. The CDR3 is 14 residues long. Study results and limitations: Productive status was seen about 90% or about 30% of the time for most TCR beta V segments in an earlier analysis. Compared with the approximately 700-donor mean, an Asian-associated ancestry cluster reportedly had fewer N-insertions, according to a later analysis. Some V segments (TRBV6-2 and TRBV6-3 among them) were excluded as indistinguishable.

The sequence was collected from a man between 35 and 55 years old in good health and CMV-seronegative. V is TRBV5-6 and J is TRBJ2-5, with 8 bases that match TRBD1. The sample was PBMCs. The CDR3 region is CASSSTGVRETQYF. DNA for the CDR3: TGTGCCAGCAGCTCGACAGGGGTTCGTGAGACCCAGTACTTC.